The 21 T cell receptor beta chains given below trace back to one sample, sequenced in a study of identical twins' blood T cells. Using its own MiXCR run on the 5' RACE reads, TCRdb lists one record per CDR3 protein. The table has hundreds of thousands of distinct CDR3 sequences, over 25% seen once. The source material was PBMCs. The origin of the receptors is a woman aged 18-49 years in good health.

The chain couples TRBV29-1 to TRBJ1-2, with D perhaps matching TRBD1 (5 bases). The length of the CDR3 is 14 residues. Germline CDR1 is SQVTM and CDR2 is ANQGSEA. Trimming took 8 bases from V and 10 from J, leaving 26 bases between them. As DNA, the CDR3 is TGCAGCTTTACGATCCGGGCAGGGAAAATTGACTACACCTTC. Protein product: CSFTIRAGKIDYTF. Based on the CDR3 plus reference TRBV29-1 and TRBJ1-2, the full variable domain is SAVISQKPSRDICQRGTSLTIQCQVDSQVTMMFWYRQQPGQSLTLIATANQGSEATYESGFVIDKFPISRPNLTFSTLTVSNMSPEDSSIYLCSFTIRAGKIDYTFGSGTRLTVV.

V and J are TRBV20-1 and TRBJ2-7; D not certain. Per germline, CDR1 DFQATT and CDR2 SNEGSKA (reference sequence). The CDR3 consists of 13 residues. Trimming shortened V by 3 bases and J by 3 bases, and 12 bases separated the two germline ends. As DNA, the CDR3 is TGCAGTGCTAGGGACGGCAGCAACTACGAGCAGTACTTC. Its translation is CSARDGSNYEQYF.

The chain recombines TRBV20-1 with TRBJ2-1, with 7 bases aligning to TRBD2. The CDR3 sequence is 15 residues long. V lost 0 bases and J lost 7; bases outside the gene matches: 9. Germline V CDR1 and CDR2: DFQATT, SNEGSKA (reference sequence). The CDR3 region has the DNA TGCAGTGCTAGAGACTTCCGGAGCGGGAAAAATGAGCAGTTCTTC. Its protein product is CSARDFRSGKNEQFF.

This clonotype showed up just a few times. V gene TRBV20-1 combines with J gene TRBJ1-5, with D unclear. The CDR3 covers 15 residues. Trimming stripped 0 bases from V and 7 bases from J, with 16 bases between. The V gene's germline CDR1 is DFQATT and CDR2 SNEGSKA (reference sequence). The CDR3 protein is CSARDHEGPVQPQHF. The CDR3 nucleotides read TGCAGTGCTAGAGATCATGAGGGTCCGGTCCAGCCCCAGCATTTT.

This clonotype was counted at least ten times. This CDR3 is CASSQGRRNTEAFF. In DNA, the CDR3 is TGTGCCAGCAGCCAAGGCAGGAGGAACACTGAAGCTTTCTTT. The V gene is TRBV3-1, the J gene TRBJ1-1; D gene uncertain. Germline values: CDR1 LGHDT, CDR2 YNNKEL (reference sequence). There are 14 residues in the CDR3. The V gene lost 1 base and the J gene lost 1 base, with 7 bases spanning the gap.

This clonotype was counted many times. The chain has TRBV11-3 and TRBJ2-2; the D is unclear. Trimming pared 0 bases from V and 7 bases from J, leaving 6 bases between. This CDR3 contains 13 residues. Germline CDR1 reads SGHNT; CDR2 reads YENEEA. The CDR3 here is CASSLDGSGELFF. CDR3 coding DNA: TGTGCCAGCAGCTTAGATGGCAGCGGGGAGCTGTTTTTT. Using reference TRBV11-3 and TRBJ2-2 for the parts outside the CDR3, the full variable domain is EAGVVQSPRYKIIEKKQPVAFWCNPISGHNTLYWYLQNLGQGPELLIRYENEEAVDDSQLPKDRFSAERLKGVDSTLKIQPAELGDSAVYLCASSLDGSGELFFGEGSRLTVL.

This clonotype was detected a few times. The J gene is TRBJ1-5, the V gene TRBV30; D gene uncertain. The V gene lost 0 bases and the J gene lost 2 bases, with 11 bases spanning the gap. The CDR3 contains 15 residues. The germline CDR1 and CDR2 sequences are GTSNPN and SVGIG (reference sequence). CDR3 in amino acids: CAWSVQRVGNQPQHF. CDR3 nucleotide sequence: TGTGCCTGGAGTGTACAACGTGTAGGCAATCAGCCCCAGCATTTT.

The V call is TRBV13, the J call TRBJ1-1; D unresolved. The germline gives CDR1 PRHDT, CDR2 FYEKMQ (reference sequence). The ends were cut back, 5 bases at V and 1 base at J, with 11 bases in the middle. The length of the CDR3 is 14 residues. CDR3 region: CASSPGRRNTEAFF. The CDR3, as DNA: TGTGCCAGCAGCCCCGGACGTCGGAACACTGAAGCTTTCTTT.

The V gene is TRBV9, the J gene TRBJ1-5; possibly TRBD1 for D (5 bases). The CDR3 is 13 amino acids. Germline V lookup: CDR1 SGDLS, CDR2 YYNGEE. Trimming removed 0 bases at V and 9 bases at J, with 10 bases between. CDR3 nucleotides: TGTGCCAGCAGCGTAGACCAGGGAGGGCCCCAGCATTTT. As protein: CASSVDQGGPQHF.

This clonotype was detected only a few times. The V and J genes are TRBV6-5 and TRBJ2-7; maybe TRBD1 (5 bases). From germline, CDR1 is MNHEY and CDR2 SVGAGI. The V and J ends lost 4 bases and 0 bases respectively, with 10 bases between them. This CDR3 spans 14 amino acids. The CDR3 loop is CASSSPTASYEQYF. The CDR3, as DNA: TGTGCCAGCAGTTCCCCGACAGCCTCCTACGAGCAGTACTTC.

There are a few counts of this clonotype. J is TRBJ1-1 and V is TRBV5-6; D not resolved. The germline V and J ends were trimmed by 0 bases and 9 bases, with 12 bases remaining between them. The CDR3 extends over 13 amino acids. Per germline, CDR1 SGHDT and CDR2 YYEEEE. DNA for the CDR3: TGTGCCAGCAGCTTGGAAGCCGGGTCTCAAGCTTTCTTT. Its translation: CASSLEAGSQAFF.

This clonotype was picked up a small number of times. J is TRBJ2-1 and V is TRBV10-1, with D possibly matching TRBD2 (6 bases). Germline V gene lookup returns CDR1 WNHNN and CDR2 SYGVQD (reference sequence). Between the trimmed V and J ends, which lost 4 bases and 9 bases, there was a span of 13 bases. The CDR3 length is 13 residues. The CDR3 DNA reads TGCGCCAGCAGTGGCCCTAGCGCCCGTGAGCAGTTCTTC. Translating it yields CASSGPSAREQFF.

This chain connects TRBV7-2 to TRBJ2-2; D not certain. The V gene lost 9 bases and the J gene lost 0 bases, with 8 bases spanning the gap. The germline CDR1 and CDR2 sequences are SGHTA and FQGNSA. The CDR3 is 13 amino acids. The CDR3 DNA reads TGTGCCAGGTTTACTGCGAACACCGGGGAGCTGTTTTTT. It translates to CARFTANTGELFF.

This clonotype has only a few counts. The chain employs TRBV5-1 and TRBJ2-2; no clear D gene. This CDR3 contains 13 residues. The germline V and J ends were trimmed by 4 bases and 5 bases, with 9 bases remaining between them. Germline V gives CDR1 SGHRS, CDR2 YFSETQ. CDR3: CASSPYLTGELFF. Written as DNA, the CDR3 is TGCGCCAGCAGCCCTTACTTAACCGGGGAGCTGTTTTTT.

V and J are TRBV12-3 or TRBV12-4 and TRBJ2-1; the match to TRBD2 covers 9 bases. The length of the CDR3 is 14 residues. J was trimmed by 6 bases and V by 7 bases; bases with no gene match: 7. CDR3 DNA: TGTGCCAGCAATAAGCGGGAGGAGGGCAATGAGCAGTTCTTC. Its protein product is CASNKREEGNEQFF.

This clonotype came up many times. Germline and junction disagree at one end, which may indicate a read error. The CDR3 sequence is CASSYSRLLSSYNEQFF. CDR3 sequence (DNA): TGTGCCAGCAGTTACTCGCGGCTCCTCAGCTCCTATAATGAGCAGTTCTTC. The V and J genes are TRBV6-5 and TRBJ2-1; D gene unclear. CDR3 length equals 17 residues. Germline-derived CDR1 and CDR2 are MNHEY and SVGAGI.

This chain joins TRBV9 and TRBJ2-2; no definite D call. This CDR3 has 16 residues. The germline V gene has CDR1 SGDLS and CDR2 YYNGEE. Trimming removed 6 bases at V and 0 bases at J, with 15 bases between. CDR3 in DNA: TGTGCCAGCACCCCCAGCTTGGTGGCGAACACCGGGGAGCTGTTTTTT. Protein: CASTPSLVANTGELFF.

This clonotype has a count of ten or more. The rearrangement uses TRBV3-1 and TRBJ2-2; D unclear. The V gene lost 0 bases and the J gene lost 6 bases, with 8 bases spanning the gap. Germline CDR1 is LGHDT and CDR2 is YNNKEL (reference sequence). The CDR3 has 14 residues. The DNA of the CDR3 is TGTGCCAGCAGCCAAGATGGTAATTCCGGGGAGCTGTTTTTT. It encodes CASSQDGNSGELFF.

This clonotype has more than one count but fewer than ten. V usage is TRBV20-1 and J usage is TRBJ1-1, with D unresolved. Germline CDR1 reads DFQATT; CDR2 reads SNEGSKA (reference sequence). V shed 8 bases and J shed 5 bases, with 18 bases lying between them. The CDR3 is 13 amino acids. The CDR3 DNA reads TGCAGTCCCCGAGACGGGCAGCGGACTGAAGCTTTCTTT. Translated, it gives CSPRDGQRTEAFF.

V and J are TRBV6-5 and TRBJ1-2; D is possibly TRBD1 (5 bases). The CDR3 has 14 residues. Germline lookup yields CDR1 MNHEY and CDR2 SVGAGI. V lost 0 bases to trimming and J lost 4 bases, with 9 bases between them. CDR3 DNA: TGTGCCAGCAGTTACTCGGACGGGACCTATGGCTACACCTTC. Its translation is CASSYSDGTYGYTF.

Written as DNA, the CDR3 is TGTGCCAGCATCAACCGGCGTTCTGGAAACACCATATATTTT. Residues: CASINRRSGNTIYF. This chain links TRBV28 with TRBJ1-3; D is unresolved. V lost 7 bases, J lost 1 base, and 11 bases lay in between. CDR1 and CDR2 (germline): MDHEN, SYDVKM. The CDR3 covers 14 residues.